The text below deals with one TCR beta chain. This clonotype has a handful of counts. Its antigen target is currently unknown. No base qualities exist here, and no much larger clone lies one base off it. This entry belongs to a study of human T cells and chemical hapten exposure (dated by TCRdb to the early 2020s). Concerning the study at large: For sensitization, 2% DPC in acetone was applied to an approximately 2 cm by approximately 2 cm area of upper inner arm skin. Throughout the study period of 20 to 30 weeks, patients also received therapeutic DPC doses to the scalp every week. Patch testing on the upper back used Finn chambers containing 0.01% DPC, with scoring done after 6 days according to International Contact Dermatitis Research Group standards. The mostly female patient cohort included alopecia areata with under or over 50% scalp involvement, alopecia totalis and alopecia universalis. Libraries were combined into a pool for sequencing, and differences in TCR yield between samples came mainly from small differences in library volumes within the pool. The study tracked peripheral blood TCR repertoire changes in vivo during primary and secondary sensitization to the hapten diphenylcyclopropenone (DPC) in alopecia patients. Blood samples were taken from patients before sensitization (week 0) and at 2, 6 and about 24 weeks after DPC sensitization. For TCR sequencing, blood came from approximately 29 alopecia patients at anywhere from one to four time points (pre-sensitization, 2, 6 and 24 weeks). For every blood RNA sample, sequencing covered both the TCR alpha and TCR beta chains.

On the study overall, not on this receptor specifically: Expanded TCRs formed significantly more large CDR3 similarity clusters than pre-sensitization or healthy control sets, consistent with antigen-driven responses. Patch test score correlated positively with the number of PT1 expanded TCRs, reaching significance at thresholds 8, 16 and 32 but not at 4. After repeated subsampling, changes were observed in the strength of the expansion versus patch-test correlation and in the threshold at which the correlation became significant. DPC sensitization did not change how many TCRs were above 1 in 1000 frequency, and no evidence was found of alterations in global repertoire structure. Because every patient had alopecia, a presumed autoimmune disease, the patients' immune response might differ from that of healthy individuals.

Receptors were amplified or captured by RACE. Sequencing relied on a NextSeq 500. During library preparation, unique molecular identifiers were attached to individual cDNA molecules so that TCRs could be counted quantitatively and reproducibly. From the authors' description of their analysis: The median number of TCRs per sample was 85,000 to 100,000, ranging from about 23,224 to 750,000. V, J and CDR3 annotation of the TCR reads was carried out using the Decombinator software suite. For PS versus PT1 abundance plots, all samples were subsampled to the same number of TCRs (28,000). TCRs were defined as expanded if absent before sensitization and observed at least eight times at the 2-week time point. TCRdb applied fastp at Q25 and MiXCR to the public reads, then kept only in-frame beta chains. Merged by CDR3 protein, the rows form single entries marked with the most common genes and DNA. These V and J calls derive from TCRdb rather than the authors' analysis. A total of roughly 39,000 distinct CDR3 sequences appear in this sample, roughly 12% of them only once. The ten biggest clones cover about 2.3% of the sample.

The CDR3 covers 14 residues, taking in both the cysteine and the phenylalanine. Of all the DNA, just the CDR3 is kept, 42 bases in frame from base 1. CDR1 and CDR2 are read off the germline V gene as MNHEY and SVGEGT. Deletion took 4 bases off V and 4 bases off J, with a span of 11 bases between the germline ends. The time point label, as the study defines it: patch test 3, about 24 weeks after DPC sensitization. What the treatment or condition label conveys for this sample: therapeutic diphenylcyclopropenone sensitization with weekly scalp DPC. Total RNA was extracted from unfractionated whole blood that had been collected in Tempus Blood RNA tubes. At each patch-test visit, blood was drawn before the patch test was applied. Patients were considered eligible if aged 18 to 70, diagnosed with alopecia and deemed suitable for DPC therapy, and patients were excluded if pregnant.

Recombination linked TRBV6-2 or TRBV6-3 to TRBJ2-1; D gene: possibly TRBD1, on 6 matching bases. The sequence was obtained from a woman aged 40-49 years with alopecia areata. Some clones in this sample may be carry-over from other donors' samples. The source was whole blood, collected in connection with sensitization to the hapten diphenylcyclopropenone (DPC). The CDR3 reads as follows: CASSSPDSYNEQFF. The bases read TGTGCCAGCAGTTCACCGGACAGTTACAATGAGCAGTTCTTC.